This T cell receptor (beta chain) is drawn from a study of T-cell reconstitution after alpha-beta-depleted transplantation in children. General study findings and limits: High day-60 TCRbeta diversity in some patients came from surviving recipient T cells and thymic progenitors. A year post-transplant, T-cell counts and diversity derived mostly from newly produced T cells. The origin of alpha-beta T cells about two months after transplant was reportedly several hundred expanded graft clones.

This CDR3 is 17 amino acids long. Trimming pared 0 bases from V and 1 base from J, leaving 16 bases between. CDR1 is SEHNR and CDR2 is FQNEAQ in the germline V gene (reference sequence). Unique molecular identifiers were used in preparing the TCRbeta library. TCRdb reprocessed the PCR reads with MiXCR, giving one entry per CDR3 protein. The table includes a few hundred thousand distinct CDR3 sequences, around 13% detected once. Points on this clonotype: Its antigen is as yet unknown.

Sample: PBMCs, mostly from graft donor cells, taken 360 days after TCRalphabeta/CD19-depleted stem cell transplant. The clonotype was recovered from a male patient younger than 18 who had a stem cell transplant for acute myeloid leukemia, so the T cells may come from the graft donor. V and J are TRBV7-9 and TRBJ2-7, with no clear D. CDR3 in amino acids: CASSLATLPIGSYEQYF. CDR3 bases: TGTGCCAGCAGCTTAGCAACCCTTCCGATCGGATCCTACGAGCAGTACTTC. The full variable domain, its missing parts supplied by reference TRBV7-9 and TRBJ2-7, is DTGVSQNPRHKITKRGQNVTFRCDPISEHNRLYWYRQTLGQGPEFLTYFQNEAQLEKSRLLSDRFSAERPKGSFSTLEIQRTEQGDSAMYLCASSLATLPIGSYEQYFGPGTRLTVT.